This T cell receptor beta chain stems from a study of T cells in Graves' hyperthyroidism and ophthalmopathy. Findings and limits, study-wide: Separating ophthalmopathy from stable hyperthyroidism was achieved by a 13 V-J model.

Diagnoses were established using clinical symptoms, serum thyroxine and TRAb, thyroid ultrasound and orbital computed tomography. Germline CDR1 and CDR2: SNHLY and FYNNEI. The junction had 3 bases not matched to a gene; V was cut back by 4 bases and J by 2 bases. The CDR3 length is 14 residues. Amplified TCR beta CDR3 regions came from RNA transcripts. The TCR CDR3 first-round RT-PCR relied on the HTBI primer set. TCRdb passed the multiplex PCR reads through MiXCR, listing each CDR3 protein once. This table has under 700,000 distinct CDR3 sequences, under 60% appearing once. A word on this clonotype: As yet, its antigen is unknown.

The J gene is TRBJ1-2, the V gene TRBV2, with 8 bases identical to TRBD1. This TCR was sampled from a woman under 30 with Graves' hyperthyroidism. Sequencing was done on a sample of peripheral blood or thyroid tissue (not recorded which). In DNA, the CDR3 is TGTGCCAGCAGTGCTGACAGGGGAAACTATGGCTACACCTTC. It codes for CASSADRGNYGYTF.